This TCR beta chain stems from a study of sequential checkpoint blockade in melanoma. Across the study: Patients were randomized 1:1 to nivolumab-then-ipilimumab or ipilimumab-then-nivolumab first-line.

This clone is a singleton in its sample. The assay was immunoSEQ multiplex PCR, and TCRdb's table has in-frame clones only and misses some. Of approximately 28,000 clones listed, 83% are singletons. Treatment in this sample: randomized to nivolumab then ipilimumab (arm A) or the reverse (arm B). The CDR3 covers 13 residues. V gave up 4 bases and J gave up 7 bases, with 11 bases separating them. Germline lookup yields CDR1 LGHNA and CDR2 YSLEER. The chain employs TRBV4-3 and TRBJ1-5; the D is unclear. The clonotype was recovered from a human donor with melanoma. Sample: CD8+ T cells sorted from blood (inferred from file names), taken from a patient given nivolumab and ipilimumab in sequence. The CDR3 is CASSRGMGQPQHF. The CDR3 DNA follows: TGCGCCAGCAGCCGAGGGATGGGACAGCCCCAGCATTTT.